A selection of T cell receptor beta chains follows, all from one sample in a study of blood T cell repertoires in COVID-19. The method was immunoSEQ multiplex PCR; TCRdb's version includes in-frame clones alone and lacks a portion of them. The sample has about 300,000 clones, around 87% seen once. The sequenced sample was peripheral blood. The receptors here all came from a woman aged 35 to 49 who had recovered from COVID-19. Each CDR3 is given with its conserved first and last residue. Fields, in order: J gene, V gene, D gene, clone size, CDR3 length, CDR3 DNA, CDR3 protein. D genes are given only for firm matches. For some rows the clone size is stated as once, few or many, or as a class when expanded; others skip it.

J: TRBJ1-3; V: TRBV5-1; D: TRBD1; size: once; length: 16; DNA: TGCGCCAGCAGCTTGGTGGGACAGCCTCGAGGAAACACCATATATTTT; CDR3: CASSLVGQPRGNTIYF
J: TRBJ2-7; V: TRBV2; D: TRBD2; size: NA; length: 16; DNA: TGTGCCAGCAGCCTTACCACTAGCGGGGGAGCCTACGAGCAGTACTTC; CDR3: CASSLTTSGGAYEQYF
J: TRBJ1-1; V: TRBV28; D: NA; size: few; length: 14; DNA: TGTGCCAGCAGAGCCGGGACAATGAACACTGAAGCTTTCTTT; CDR3: CASRAGTMNTEAFF
J: TRBJ1-4; V: TRBV30; D: NA; size: NA; length: 14; DNA: TGTGCCTTAGGATATGAACAGACTAATGAAAAACTGTTTTTT; CDR3: CALGYEQTNEKLFF
J: TRBJ1-2; V: TRBV30; D: NA; size: NA; length: 13; DNA: TGTGCCTGGAGTGTAGGGGGGGGAGATGGCTACACCTTC; CDR3: CAWSVGGGDGYTF
J: TRBJ2-1; V: TRBV7-3; D: TRBD2; size: NA; length: 15; DNA: TGTGCCAGCAGCTTTAGGCGGGGGTCCTACAATGAGCAGTTCTTC; CDR3: CASSFRRGSYNEQFF
J: TRBJ1-3; V: TRBV14; D: NA; size: NA; length: 16; DNA: TGTGCCAGCAGCAACAACACACAGGCTTTAGGAAACACCATATATTTT; CDR3: CASSNNTQALGNTIYF
J: TRBJ2-7; V: TRBV10-2; D: NA; size: NA; length: 13; DNA: TGCGCCAGCAGGAGGCAGGGGCCGAACGAGCAGTACTTC; CDR3: CASRRQGPNEQYF
J: TRBJ1-2; V: TRBV15; D: TRBD1; size: NA; length: 16; DNA: TGTGCCACCAGCAGAGTAGGGACAGAGACATACTATGGCTACACCTTC; CDR3: CATSRVGTETYYGYTF
J: TRBJ2-7; V: TRBV16; D: NA; size: NA; length: 12; DNA: TGTGCCAGCAGCGGGGGGTCCTACGAGCAGTACTTC; CDR3: CASSGGSYEQYF
J: TRBJ2-4; V: TRBV10-2; D: NA; size: NA; length: 18; DNA: TGCGCCAGCAGTGGGGCAGGGGCCCCCTCGATAGCCAAAAACATTCAGTACTTC; CDR3: CASSGAGAPSIAKNIQYF
J: TRBJ2-1; V: TRBV6-5; D: NA; size: NA; length: 14; DNA: TGTGCCAGCAGTTACATCGCGGGTTACAATGAGCAGTTCTTC; CDR3: CASSYIAGYNEQFF
J: TRBJ2-5; V: TRBV5-6; D: TRBD1; size: NA; length: 18; DNA: TGTGCCAGCAGCTTGGGACAGGGAACACCTCAACCACAAGAGACCCAGTACTTC; CDR3: CASSLGQGTPQPQETQYF